This is a list of T cell receptor beta chains from one sample in a study of post-analysis software for immune sequencing data. TCRdb reprocessed the PCR reads via MiXCR and lists one record per CDR3 protein. This sample has approximately 400,000 distinct CDR3 sequences, with less than 40% found just once. Sequencing was performed on blood. The receptors shown here come from a girl aged 10-17 years with multiple sclerosis. Both conserved end residues are part of each CDR3. The D gene is left open where the match is weak. Clone size is not always given. Where it is, it says once, few, many or a class for expanded clones.

CDR3aa | CDR3nt | abundance | d_gene | j_gene | v_gene
CASSGGRQGRSDTQYF | TGTGCCAGCAGCGGAGGTCGTCAGGGAAGGTCAGATACGCAGTATTTT | few | NA | TRBJ2-3 | TRBV7-9
CSARDDTQYF | TGCAGTGCTAGAGACGATACGCAGTATTTT | many | NA | TRBJ2-3 | TRBV20-1
CASSVGISTGANVLTF | TGTGCCAGCAGCGTAGGCATCTCTACCGGGGCCAACGTCCTGACTTTC | NA | NA | TRBJ2-6 | TRBV9
CAIGQQGAGELFF | TGTGCCATCGGACAGCAGGGGGCCGGGGAGCTGTTTTTT | once | TRBD1 | TRBJ2-2 | TRBV12-3/TRBV12-4
CSVEGTGLWFF | TGCAGCGTTGAAGGAACGGGCTTGTGGTTCTTC | NA | NA | TRBJ2-1 | TRBV29-1
CASSLAFLQKEQFF | TGTGCCAGCAGCTTGGCTTTTTTGCAGAAGGAGCAGTTCTTC | few | NA | TRBJ2-1 | TRBV5-5
CSVSGTGGPLTGELFF | TGCAGCGTCAGCGGGACAGGGGGCCCCCTCACCGGGGAGCTGTTTTTT | few | TRBD1 | TRBJ2-2 | TRBV29-1
CASSLNGQGNTGELFF | TGTGCCAGCAGCTTAAACGGACAGGGGAACACCGGGGAGCTGTTTTTT | NA | TRBD1 | TRBJ2-2 | TRBV7-2
CASRLPQGVYYGYTF | TGTGCCAGCAGATTACCCCAGGGGGTTTACTATGGCTACACCTTC | NA | TRBD1 | TRBJ1-2 | TRBV7-9
CASKGAYGYTF | TGTGCCAGCAAGGGGGCCTATGGCTACACCTTC | few | TRBD1 | TRBJ1-2 | TRBV6-5
CASSTGTDYGYTF | TGTGCCAGCAGTACTGGGACAGATTATGGCTACACCTTC | few | TRBD1 | TRBJ1-2 | TRBV12-3/TRBV12-4
CASSLESRSRGNEQFF | TGCGCCAGCAGCTTGGAATCCCGATCCCGGGGCAATGAGCAGTTCTTC | few | NA | TRBJ2-1 | TRBV5-1
CASSQDLWRGESTDTQYF | TGCGCCAGCAGCCAAGACCTCTGGCGGGGGGAGAGCACAGATACGCAGTATTTT | few | TRBD2 | TRBJ2-3 | TRBV4-1
CASSPLAGTPPYNEQFF | TGTGCCAGCTCCCCCCTAGCGGGGACCCCCCCCTACAATGAGCAGTTCTTC | few | TRBD2 | TRBJ2-1 | TRBV7-6
CASSPLQARGRETQYF | TGTGCCAGCTCACCACTACAGGCCAGGGGGCGTGAGACCCAGTACTTC | few | TRBD1 | TRBJ2-5 | TRBV18
CASSFGPNEQYF | TGTGCCAGCAGTTTCGGTCCCAACGAGCAGTACTTC | many | NA | TRBJ2-7 | TRBV12-3/TRBV12-4
CATSDDRKGAGQPQHF | TGTGCCACCAGTGATGACAGAAAGGGAGCCGGTCAGCCCCAGCATTTT | NA | NA | TRBJ1-5 | TRBV24-1
CASSQRTPSEQYF | TGTGCCAGCAGCCAAAGAACTCCTTCCGAGCAGTACTTC | few | NA | TRBJ2-7 | TRBV3-1
CAINSRPVEQFF | TGTGCCATCAACTCCCGACCGGTTGAGCAGTTCTTC | NA | NA | TRBJ2-1 | TRBV6-1
CASSPNLVGALQETQYF | TGTGCTAGCAGCCCGAATTTAGTGGGGGCCCTACAAGAGACCCAGTACTTC | NA | NA | TRBJ2-5 | TRBV7-7
CASSQVFGEQYF | TGTGCCAGCAGCCAAGTTTTTGGCGAGCAGTACTTC | NA | NA | TRBJ2-7 | TRBV14
CASSVSGGLTYNEQFF | TGTGCCAGCAGTGTAAGCGGGGGCCTTACTTACAATGAGCAGTTCTTC | NA | TRBD2 | TRBJ2-1 | TRBV2
CSARDLDQIPGHDYNEQFF | TGCAGTGCTAGAGATCTCGACCAAATCCCGGGACACGACTACAATGAGCAGTTCTTC | NA | NA | TRBJ2-1 | TRBV20-1
CASSPQGLGANVLTF | TGTGCCAGCAGCCCTCAGGGGCTCGGGGCCAACGTCCTGACTTTC | few | NA | TRBJ2-6 | TRBV7-2
CASSQALRQGVYGYTF | TGCGCCAGCAGCCAAGCACTTAGACAGGGCGTCTATGGCTACACCTTC | few | TRBD1 | TRBJ1-2 | TRBV4-1
CASSSMGQSYEQYF | TGTGCCAGCAGTTCGATGGGGCAGTCCTACGAGCAGTACTTC | NA | NA | TRBJ2-7 | TRBV12-3/TRBV12-4
CASGGVSTDTQYF | TGCGCCAGCGGGGGAGTTAGCACAGATACGCAGTATTTT | few | NA | TRBJ2-3 | TRBV4-1
CSVEKGLGAFF | TGCAGCGTTGAAAAGGGGCTCGGAGCTTTCTTT | few | NA | TRBJ1-1 | TRBV29-1
CASRGADFEQQYF | TGTGCCAGCAGGGGGGCCGACTTCGAGCAGCAGTACTTC | once | NA | TRBJ2-5 | TRBV2
CASRVSPNLNTGELFF | TGTGCCAGCAGAGTCAGCCCAAACCTGAACACCGGGGAGCTGTTTTTT | NA | NA | TRBJ2-2 | TRBV2
CASNKRGSSYEQYF | TGTGCCAGCAATAAGCGGGGGAGCTCCTACGAGCAGTACTTC | NA | TRBD2 | TRBJ2-7 | TRBV12-3/TRBV12-4
CASSQLGLGNQPQHF | TGCGCCAGCAGCCAGCTTGGGCTGGGAAATCAGCCCCAGCATTTT | NA | NA | TRBJ1-5 | TRBV4-1
CAISDHAGQSQETQYF | TGTGCCATCAGTGACCACGCGGGGCAGAGCCAAGAGACCCAGTACTTC | few | NA | TRBJ2-5 | TRBV10-3
CASSLTGTTQETQYF | TGCGCCAGCAGCCTCACCGGGACTACCCAAGAGACCCAGTACTTC | NA | TRBD2 | TRBJ2-5 | TRBV4-1
CASSFQVHNEQFF | TGTGCCAGCAGCTTCCAGGTCCACAATGAGCAGTTCTTC | few | NA | TRBJ2-1 | TRBV7-3
CASSSGQLYSYEQYF | TGTGCCAGCAGTTCGGGACAGCTGTACTCCTACGAGCAGTACTTC | NA | TRBD1 | TRBJ2-7 | TRBV28
CASSEGGTPYGYTF | TGTGCCAGCAGTGAAGGTGGGACACCTTATGGCTACACCTTC | few | NA | TRBJ1-2 | TRBV6-1
CASSSRQGYGYTF | TGTGCCAGCAGTTCCAGACAGGGCTATGGCTACACCTTC | NA | TRBD1 | TRBJ1-2 | TRBV6-5
CATSGSRLGNEQFF | TGTGCCACCTCCGGGAGTAGGCTGGGCAATGAGCAGTTCTTC | NA | NA | TRBJ2-1 | TRBV14
CASSLVGDGKQPQHF | TGCGCCAGCAGCCTCGTTGGGGACGGCAAACAGCCCCAGCATTTT | many | NA | TRBJ1-5 | TRBV4-1
CASRPTGDTYEQYF | TGTGCCAGCCGACCCACAGGGGACACCTACGAGCAGTACTTC | NA | TRBD1 | TRBJ2-7 | TRBV12-3/TRBV12-4
CASISAGGETQYF | TGTGCCAGCATTTCGGCGGGAGGGGAGACCCAGTACTTC | NA | TRBD2 | TRBJ2-5 | TRBV6-2/TRBV6-3
CASSYSGTKVTQYF | TGTGCCAGCAGTTACTCTGGGACTAAGGTGACCCAGTACTTC | NA | TRBD2 | TRBJ2-5 | TRBV6-5
CSARGDRGLNEQFF | TGCAGTGCAAGGGGGGACAGGGGTCTGAATGAGCAGTTCTTC | NA | TRBD1 | TRBJ2-1 | TRBV20-1
CASSLERFMNTEAFF | TGTGCCAGCAGCTTAGAACGGTTCATGAACACTGAAGCTTTCTTT | NA | NA | TRBJ1-1 | TRBV7-9
CASSPKSTGDITDTQYF | TGTGCCAGCAGCCCTAAATCGACAGGGGATATCACAGATACGCAGTATTTT | NA | TRBD1 | TRBJ2-3 | TRBV3-1
CASSFVGSSYNEQFF | TGTGCCAGCAGCTTTGTGGGTAGCTCCTACAATGAGCAGTTCTTC | NA | NA | TRBJ2-1 | TRBV7-2
CASSYHLAGEMDNEQFF | TGTGCCAGCAGTTACCATTTAGCGGGGGAAATGGACAATGAGCAGTTCTTC | few | TRBD2 | TRBJ2-1 | TRBV6-5
CASSWTGGDEKLFF | TGTGCCAGCAGCTGGACAGGGGGGGACGAAAAACTGTTTTTT | once | TRBD1 | TRBJ1-4 | TRBV7-6
CSVTYRDASYEQYF | TGCAGCGTGACTTATAGAGACGCCTCCTACGAGCAGTACTTC | few | NA | TRBJ2-7 | TRBV29-1
CASSFPDYEQYF | TGTGCCAGCAGCTTCCCGGACTACGAGCAGTACTTC | NA | NA | TRBJ2-7 | TRBV7-2
CASSQDGWGSNEKLFF | TGCGCCAGCAGCCAAGATGGTTGGGGTTCTAATGAAAAACTGTTTTTT | NA | NA | TRBJ1-4 | TRBV4-3
CASSPTHSGGDTDTQYF | TGTGCCAGCAGCCCGACCCATAGCGGGGGAGACACAGATACGCAGTATTTT | NA | TRBD2 | TRBJ2-3 | TRBV3-1
CSARVTSYEQYF | TGCAGTGCTAGAGTTACCTCCTACGAGCAGTACTTC | many | NA | TRBJ2-7 | TRBV20-1
CASSNATGYTDTQYF | TGTGCCAGTAGTAACGCGACAGGCTACACAGATACGCAGTATTTT | few | NA | TRBJ2-3 | TRBV19